A selection of T cell receptor beta chains follows, all from one sample in a study of cytomegalovirus exposure and HLA in healthy donors. Assay used: immunoSEQ multiplex PCR; TCRdb lists only in-frame clones, some missing. The repertoire holds 130,000 or so clones, with about 77% as singletons. The sequencing sample was made of PBMCs. These receptors came from a female donor in good health and CMV-seronegative. CDR3s include the opening cysteine and the closing phenylalanine or tryptophan. The D gene is left open where the match is weak. Size values are once, few and many counts, or a class for expanded clones, and some rows have none.

DNA,CDR3,V,D,size,J
TGCGCCAGCAGCTTGGATTTCTCGGGCACAGATACGCAGTATTTT,CASSLDFSGTDTQYF,TRBV5-1,-,-,TRBJ2-3
TGTGCCAGCAGCGTTAGCGGGAGGATTTACAATGAGCAGTTCTTC,CASSVSGRIYNEQFF,TRBV9,TRBD2,-,TRBJ2-1
TGTGCCAGCAGGGGGGGACAGGCCTCCTACGAGCAGTACTTC,CASRGGQASYEQYF,TRBV6-5,TRBD1,-,TRBJ2-7
TGTGCCAGCAGTTTCTCCCGAGGAGGGCAGTACTTC,CASSFSRGGQYF,TRBV27,-,-,TRBJ2-7
TGTGCCAGTAGTATAGAGACAGGGAGGACTTCACCCCTCCACTTT,CASSIETGRTSPLHF,TRBV19,TRBD1,-,TRBJ1-6
TGTGCCATCACAGGAACTACAGATACGCAGTATTTT,CAITGTTDTQYF,TRBV10-3,-,once,TRBJ2-3
TGTGCCAGCAGTGAAGGGGCCTTTTCCTACGAGCAGTACTTC,CASSEGAFSYEQYF,TRBV6-1,-,few,TRBJ2-7
TGTGCCAGCAGCTTAACCCTCCTAGGGCCCCAGCATTTT,CASSLTLLGPQHF,TRBV7-2,-,-,TRBJ1-5
TGCGCCAGCAGCATACCGGGACAGACCTACAATGAGCAGTTCTTC,CASSIPGQTYNEQFF,TRBV5-1,TRBD1,-,TRBJ2-1
TGTGCCAGCAGCCCGGACAGGTACAATGAAAAACTGTTTTTT,CASSPDRYNEKLFF,TRBV5-6,TRBD1,few,TRBJ1-4
TGCAGTGCCATCGGGGAGTCTCAGTACTTC,CSAIGESQYF,TRBV20-1,-,-,TRBJ2-5
TGTGCCACCAGCGGACCGGGACAGGGAAGGCATATGACGCAGTATTTT,CATSGPGQGRHMTQYF,TRBV15,TRBD1,-,TRBJ2-3
TGCGCCAGCAGCCGTGTAGCGAGCTCCTACGAGCAGTACTTC,CASSRVASSYEQYF,TRBV5-1,-,-,TRBJ2-7
TGTGCCAGCAGCTCCCAACAGGGAGGGACACCCCTCCACTTT,CASSSQQGGTPLHF,TRBV7-9,-,-,TRBJ1-6
TGTGCCAGCAGTAAGGAGCAGTCCTACAATGAGCAGTTCTTC,CASSKEQSYNEQFF,TRBV6-1,-,-,TRBJ2-1
TGTGCCAGCTCACCACCTTCGGGGGAGACCCAGTACTTC,CASSPPSGETQYF,TRBV18,-,once,TRBJ2-5
TGCGCCAGCAGCAGACAGGGGCCCCGCGCTGGTAGCACAGATACGCAGTATTTT,CASSRQGPRAGSTDTQYF,TRBV5-1,TRBD1,-,TRBJ2-3
TGTGCCAGCAGCGTAGCAGGGGGTGTCTCACAAGAGACCCAGTACTTC,CASSVAGGVSQETQYF,TRBV9,TRBD1,-,TRBJ2-5
TGTGCCGGCAGCAAGGGTGGAGGGGCTGAGCAGTTCTTC,CAGSKGGGAEQFF,TRBV11-3,-,-,TRBJ2-1
TGCGCCAGCAGCCCTGAGGGGGATTCCTACAATGAGCAGTTCTTC,CASSPEGDSYNEQFF,TRBV5-1,-,-,TRBJ2-1
TGCGCCAGCTCGTCCCATCGGGGCGAGCAGTACTTC,CASSSHRGEQYF,TRBV10-2,-,-,TRBJ2-7
TGTGCCAGTAGTATATTTCCAGGGAGGTCGTCCTACACTGAAGCTTTCTTT,CASSIFPGRSSYTEAFF,TRBV19,-,-,TRBJ1-1
TGTGCCAGCTCACCACCTGGCGGGGGACTAGCGGGAGCTCCATTACTCTACGAGCAGTACTTC,CASSPPGGGLAGAPLLYEQYF,TRBV18,TRBD2,-,TRBJ2-7
TGCGCCAGCAGGGCAGGGTCGGAGACCCAGTACTTC,CASRAGSETQYF,TRBV10-2,-,-,TRBJ2-5
TGCGCCAGCAGCCAAGACATACAGGGAATCTACAATGAGCAGTTCTTC,CASSQDIQGIYNEQFF,TRBV4-1,-,-,TRBJ2-1